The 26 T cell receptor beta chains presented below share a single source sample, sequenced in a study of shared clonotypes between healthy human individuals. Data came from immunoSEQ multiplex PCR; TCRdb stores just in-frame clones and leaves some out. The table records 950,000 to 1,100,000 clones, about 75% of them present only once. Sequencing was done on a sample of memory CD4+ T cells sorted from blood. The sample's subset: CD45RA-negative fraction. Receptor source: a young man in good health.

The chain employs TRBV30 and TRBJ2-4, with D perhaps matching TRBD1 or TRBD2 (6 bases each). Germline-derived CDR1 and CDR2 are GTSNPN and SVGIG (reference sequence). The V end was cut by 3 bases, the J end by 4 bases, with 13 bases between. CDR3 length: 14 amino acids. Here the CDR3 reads CAWSTGAGKNIQYF. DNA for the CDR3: TGTGCCTGGAGCACGGGGGCCGGGAAAAACATTCAGTACTTC.

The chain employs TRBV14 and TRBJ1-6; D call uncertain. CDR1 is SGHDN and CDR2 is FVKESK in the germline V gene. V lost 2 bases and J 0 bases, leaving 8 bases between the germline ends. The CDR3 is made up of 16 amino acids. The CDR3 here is CASSQRLGSYNSPLHF. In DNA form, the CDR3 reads TGTGCCAGCAGCCAAAGATTGGGCTCCTATAATTCACCCCTCCACTTT.

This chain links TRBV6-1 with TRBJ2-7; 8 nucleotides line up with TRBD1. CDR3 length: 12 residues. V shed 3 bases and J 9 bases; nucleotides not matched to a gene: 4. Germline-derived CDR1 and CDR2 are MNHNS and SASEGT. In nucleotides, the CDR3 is TGTGCCAGCAGTGAGACAGGGGCAGGGCAGTACTTC. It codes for CASSETGAGQYF.

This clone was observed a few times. In DNA, the CDR3 is TGTGCCAGCAGCGCCGCGGGAGGCGGCTCCTACGAGCAGTACTTC. Protein sequence: CASSAAGGGSYEQYF. The chain recombines TRBV9 with TRBJ2-7; 8 nucleotides line up with TRBD2. CDR3 length: 15 amino acids. V was pared by 3 bases and J by 0 bases, with 5 bases of the junction left unmatched. Per germline, CDR1 SGDLS and CDR2 YYNGEE. Full variable domain (rest looked up from reference TRBV9 and TRBJ2-7): DSGVTQTPKHLITATGQRVTLRCSPRSGDLSVYWYQQSLDQGLQFLIQYYNGEERAKGNILERFSAQQFPDLHSELNLSSLELGDSALYFCASSAAGGGSYEQYFGPGTRLTVT.

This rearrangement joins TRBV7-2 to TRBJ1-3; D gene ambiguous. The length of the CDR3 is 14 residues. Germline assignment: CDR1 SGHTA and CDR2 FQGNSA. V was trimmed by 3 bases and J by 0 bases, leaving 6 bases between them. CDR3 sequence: CASSFDTSGNTIYF. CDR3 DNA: TGTGCCAGCAGCTTCGACACCTCTGGAAACACCATATATTTT.

Here the CDR3 reads CASSRGGPYGYTF. The CDR3 DNA follows: TGTGCCAGCAGCCGAGGGGGCCCCTATGGCTACACCTTC. The chain is built from TRBV27 and TRBJ1-2, with 7 bases matching TRBD1. Trimming removed 6 bases from V and 4 bases from J; junction bases left unmatched: 5. The length of the CDR3 is 13 residues. CDR1 and CDR2 (germline): MNHEY, SMNVEV (reference sequence).

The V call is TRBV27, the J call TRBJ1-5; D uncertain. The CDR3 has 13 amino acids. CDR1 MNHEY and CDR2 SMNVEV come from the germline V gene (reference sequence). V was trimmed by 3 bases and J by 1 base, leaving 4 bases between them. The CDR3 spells CASSFRSNQPQHF. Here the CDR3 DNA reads TGTGCCAGCAGTTTCCGGAGCAATCAGCCCCAGCATTTT.

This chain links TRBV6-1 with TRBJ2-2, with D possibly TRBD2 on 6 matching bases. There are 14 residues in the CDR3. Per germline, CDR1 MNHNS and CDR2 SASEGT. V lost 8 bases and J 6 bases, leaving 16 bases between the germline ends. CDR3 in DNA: TGTGCCAGCTCCCGAACGACGGGGGCCGGGGAGCTGTTTTTT. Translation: CASSRTTGAGELFF.

CDR3 sequence: CASSQEAQGQLMQPQHF. The CDR3 nucleotides read TGCGCCAGCAGCCAGGAGGCCCAAGGACAGCTCATGCAGCCCCAGCATTTT. This sequence joins TRBV4-3 and TRBJ1-5; weak D call: TRBD1 (6 bases). Germline lookup yields CDR1 LGHNA and CDR2 YSLEER. This CDR3 region has 17 residues. The germline V and J ends were trimmed by 3 bases and 7 bases, with 22 bases remaining between them.

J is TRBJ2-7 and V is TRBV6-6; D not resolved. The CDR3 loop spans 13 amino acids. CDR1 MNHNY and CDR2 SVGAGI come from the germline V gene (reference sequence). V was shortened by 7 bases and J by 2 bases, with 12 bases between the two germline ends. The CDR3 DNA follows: TGTGCCAGCACCCTAGGGAATACCTACGAGCAGTACTTC. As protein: CASTLGNTYEQYF.

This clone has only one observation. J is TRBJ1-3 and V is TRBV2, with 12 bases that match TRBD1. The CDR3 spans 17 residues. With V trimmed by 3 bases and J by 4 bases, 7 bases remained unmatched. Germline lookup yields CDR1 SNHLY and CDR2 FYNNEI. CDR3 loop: CASSDRDRGRAGNTIYF. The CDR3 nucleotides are TGTGCCAGCAGTGACCGGGACAGGGGGCGAGCGGGAAACACCATATATTTT.

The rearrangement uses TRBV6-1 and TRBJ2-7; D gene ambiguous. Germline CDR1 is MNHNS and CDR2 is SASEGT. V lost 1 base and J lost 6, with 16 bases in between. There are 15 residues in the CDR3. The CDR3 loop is CASSEVGGSGIEQYF. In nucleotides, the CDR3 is TGTGCCAGCAGTGAAGTGGGTGGCAGTGGGATCGAGCAGTACTTC.

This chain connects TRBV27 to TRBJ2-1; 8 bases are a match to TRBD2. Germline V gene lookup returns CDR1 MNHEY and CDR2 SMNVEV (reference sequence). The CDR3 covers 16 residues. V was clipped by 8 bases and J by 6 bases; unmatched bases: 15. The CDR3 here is CASRLRWSGRGNEQFF. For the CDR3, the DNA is TGTGCCAGCCGCCTTCGTTGGAGCGGGAGAGGCAATGAGCAGTTCTTC.

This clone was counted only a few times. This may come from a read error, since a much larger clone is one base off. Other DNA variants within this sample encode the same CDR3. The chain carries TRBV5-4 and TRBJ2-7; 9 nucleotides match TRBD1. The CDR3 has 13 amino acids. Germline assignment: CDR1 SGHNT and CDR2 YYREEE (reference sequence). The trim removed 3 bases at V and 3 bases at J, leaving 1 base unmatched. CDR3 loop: CASSSGQGYEQYF. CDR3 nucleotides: TGTGCCAGCAGCTCGGGACAGGGCTACGAGCAGTACTTC.

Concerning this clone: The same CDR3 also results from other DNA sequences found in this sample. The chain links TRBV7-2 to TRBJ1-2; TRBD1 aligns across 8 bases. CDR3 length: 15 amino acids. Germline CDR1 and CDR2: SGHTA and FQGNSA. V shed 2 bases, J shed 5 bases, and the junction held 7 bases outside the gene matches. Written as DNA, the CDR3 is TGTGCCAGCAGCTTACAGGATCAGGGGGCATATGGCTACACCTTC. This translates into CASSLQDQGAYGYTF.

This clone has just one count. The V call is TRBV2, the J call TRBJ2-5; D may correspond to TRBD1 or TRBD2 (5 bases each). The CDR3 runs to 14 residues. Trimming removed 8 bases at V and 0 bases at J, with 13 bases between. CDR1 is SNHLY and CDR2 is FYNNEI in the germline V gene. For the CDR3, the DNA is TGTGCCAGCGGGGGAGCGGTGTACCAAGAGACCCAGTACTTC. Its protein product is CASGGAVYQETQYF.

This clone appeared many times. The CDR3 coding sequence is TGCGCCAGCAGCCAAGATCGGTTAAGGGGGGTAAAGGATGGCTACACCTTC. This encodes CASSQDRLRGVKDGYTF. This chain connects TRBV4-1 to TRBJ1-2, with D possibly TRBD1 on 6 matching bases. The germline V gene has CDR1 MGHRA and CDR2 YSYEKL. The CDR3 covers 17 residues. The germline V and J ends were trimmed by 0 bases and 6 bases, with 20 bases remaining between them.

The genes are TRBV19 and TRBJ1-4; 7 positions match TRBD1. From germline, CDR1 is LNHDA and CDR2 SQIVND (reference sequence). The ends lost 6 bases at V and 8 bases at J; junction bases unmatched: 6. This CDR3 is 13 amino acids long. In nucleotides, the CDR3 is TGTGCCAGTAGACCCCAGGGGGGCGAAAAACTGTTTTTT. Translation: CASRPQGGEKLFF.

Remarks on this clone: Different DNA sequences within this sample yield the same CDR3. This chain's CDR3 is CASRQGNSNQPQHF. The CDR3 coding sequence is TGTGCCAGCAGACAGGGGAACAGCAATCAGCCCCAGCATTTT. The V gene is TRBV6-1, the J gene TRBJ1-5; 7 nucleotides agree with TRBD1. Trimming removed 6 bases from V and 1 base from J; junction bases left unmatched: 3. Germline V gives CDR1 MNHNS, CDR2 SASEGT. There are 14 residues in the CDR3.

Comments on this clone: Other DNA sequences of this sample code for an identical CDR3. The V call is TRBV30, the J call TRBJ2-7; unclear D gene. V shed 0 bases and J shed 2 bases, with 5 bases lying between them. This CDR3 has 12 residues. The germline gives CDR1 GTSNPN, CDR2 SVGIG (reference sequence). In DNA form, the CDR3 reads TGTGCCTGGAGTGTAGGGCCCTACGAGCAGTACTTC. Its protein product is CAWSVGPYEQYF. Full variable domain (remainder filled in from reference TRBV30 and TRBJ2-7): SQTIHQWPATLVQPVGSPLSLECTVEGTSNPNLYWYRQAAGRGLQLLFYSVGIGQISSEVPQNLSASRPQDRQFILSSKKLLLSDSGFYLCAWSVGPYEQYFGPGTRLTVT.

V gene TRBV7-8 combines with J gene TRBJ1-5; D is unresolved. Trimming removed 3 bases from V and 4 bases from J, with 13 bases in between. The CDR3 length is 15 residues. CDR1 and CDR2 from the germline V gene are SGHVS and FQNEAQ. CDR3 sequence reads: CASSLRGAGNQPQHF. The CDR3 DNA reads TGTGCCAGCAGCTTGCGAGGCGCCGGTAATCAGCCCCAGCATTTT.

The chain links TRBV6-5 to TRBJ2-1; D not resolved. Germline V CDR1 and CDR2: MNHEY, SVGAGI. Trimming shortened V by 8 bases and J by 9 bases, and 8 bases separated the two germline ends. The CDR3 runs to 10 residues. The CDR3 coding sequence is TGTGCCAGCGGTCGACGTGAGCAGTTCTTC. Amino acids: CASGRREQFF.

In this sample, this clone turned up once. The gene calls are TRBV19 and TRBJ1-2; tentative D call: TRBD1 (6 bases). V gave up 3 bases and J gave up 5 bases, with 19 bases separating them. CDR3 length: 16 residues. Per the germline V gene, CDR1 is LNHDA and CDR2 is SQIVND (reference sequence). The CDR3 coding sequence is TGTGCCAGTAGTATTCGCAGGGGTAAAGCTCCTTATGGCTACACCTTC. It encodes CASSIRRGKAPYGYTF. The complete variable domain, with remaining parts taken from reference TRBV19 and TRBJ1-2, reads DGGITQSPKYLFRKEGQNVTLSCEQNLNHDAMYWYRQDPGQGLRLIYYSQIVNDFQKGDIAEGYSVSREKKESFPLTVTSAQKNPTAFYLCASSIRRGKAPYGYTFGSGTRLTVV.

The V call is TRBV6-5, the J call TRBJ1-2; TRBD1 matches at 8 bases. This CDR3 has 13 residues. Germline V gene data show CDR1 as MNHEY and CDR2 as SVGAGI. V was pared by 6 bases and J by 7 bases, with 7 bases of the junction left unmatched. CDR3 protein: CASSPRTGTGYTF. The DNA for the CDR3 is TGTGCCAGCAGCCCTAGGACAGGGACTGGCTACACCTTC.

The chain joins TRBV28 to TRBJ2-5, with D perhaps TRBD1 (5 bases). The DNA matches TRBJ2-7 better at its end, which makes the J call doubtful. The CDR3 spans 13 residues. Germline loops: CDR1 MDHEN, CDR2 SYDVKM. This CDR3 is CASSWTPTYEQYF. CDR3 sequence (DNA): TGTGCCAGCAGTTGGACACCGACCTACGAGCAGTACTTC.

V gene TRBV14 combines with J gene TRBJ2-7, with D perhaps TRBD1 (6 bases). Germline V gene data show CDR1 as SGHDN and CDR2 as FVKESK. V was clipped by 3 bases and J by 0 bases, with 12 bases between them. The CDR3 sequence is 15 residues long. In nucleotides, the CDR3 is TGTGCCAGCAGCCATTTCCGGGACAACTCCTACGAGCAGTACTTC. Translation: CASSHFRDNSYEQYF.